This TCR beta chain derives from a study of OX40 agonist ivuxolimab in advanced cancers. Whole-study context: The study treated patients with ivuxolimab, an agonistic anti-OX40 (CD134) antibody.

Study results and caveats: It was not determined which antigens were specifically recognized by the peripheral T cells that had undergone clonal expansion. At doses 0.1 to 3.0 mg/kg, CD4+ and CD8+ clones expanded.

This clone was observed a handful of times. The target antigen is unknown. Germline V gene lookup returns CDR1 MDHEN and CDR2 SYDVKM. With 3 bases removed from V and 4 bases from J, the gap between germline ends came to 7 bases. The CDR3 has 12 residues. The assay was immunoSEQ multiplex PCR, and TCRdb's table has in-frame clones only and misses some. The sample carries 40,000 to 45,000 clones, 70% to 90% recorded once. The source was CD4+ or CD8+ T cells sorted from blood, collected in a trial of the OX40 agonist ivuxolimab. This chain joins TRBV28 and TRBJ2-7; D is ambiguous. The source is an adult with an advanced solid tumor such as melanoma, head and neck, liver or kidney cancer. The CDR3 region is CASSFSQYEQYV. CDR3 nucleotide sequence: TGTGCCAGCAGTTTCTCCCAGTACGAGCAGTACGTC.